The present TCR beta chain was sequenced within a study of T cell repertoires in cytomegalovirus infection. For the study at large: CMV epitopes that were recently identified and HLA-C-restricted were used alongside well-studied HLA-B-restricted ones. Signatures in public TCR beta sequences pointed to both CMV infection and matching HLA type. The study, taken as a whole, reports: Of the TCR beta families, the public ones yielded a cumulative frequency that identified carriers of CMV plus the relevant HLA. What dominated the ex vivo response were HLA-C-restricted CMV-specific TCR beta clonotypes.

Germline V gives CDR1 SGHTA, CDR2 FQGNSA. Trimming cost V 1 base and J 0 bases, with 15 bases left between them. The CDR3 spans 17 residues. TCRdb re-derived calls from the reads in MiXCR, one entry per CDR3 protein. This repertoire shows around 770,000 distinct CDR3 sequences, under 35% found once; its top ten account for 10% to 15%. In this sample, this clonotype turned up many times. Its cognate antigen is unknown. The specimen was cultured CD8+ T cells from PBMCs, collected from culture after CMV antigen stimulation. The rearrangement uses TRBV7-2 and TRBJ1-2, with D perhaps matching TRBD1 (5 bases). This clonotype was sampled from a human donor in good health (CMV status not recorded). Some clones in this sample may be carry-over from other donors' samples. The CDR3 is CASSLVGGGLSNYGYTF. The CDR3 nucleotides read TGTGCCAGCAGCTTAGTCGGGGGGGGGTTATCTAACTATGGCTACACCTTC.